The clone carrying this T cell receptor (beta chain) occurred a few times. Its specificity is not known. This record belongs to a study of human T cells and chemical hapten exposure. Study context: An approximately 2 cm by approximately 2 cm inner upper arm patch received 2% DPC for sensitization. Study observations and caveats: With alopecia, donors may have immune responses unlike healthy people's.

The ends were cut back, 0 bases at V and 4 bases at J, with 9 bases in the middle. CDR3 length: 13 amino acids. Germline assignment: CDR1 GTSNPN and CDR2 SVGIG (reference sequence). Stated time point: patch test 3, about 24 weeks after DPC sensitization. The treatment is: therapeutic diphenylcyclopropenone sensitization with weekly scalp DPC. Single cDNA molecules in the library carried unique molecular identifiers attached during preparation. TCRdb re-derived calls from the RACE reads in MiXCR, one entry per CDR3 protein. The sample records under 200,000 distinct CDR3 sequences, 28% being singletons.

This sample comprised whole blood, obtained in connection with sensitization to the hapten diphenylcyclopropenone (DPC). The origin of this receptor is a woman younger than 35 with alopecia areata. Some clones in this sample may be carry-over from other donors' samples. The gene calls are TRBV30 and TRBJ1-1, with D perhaps matching TRBD1 (6 bases). The chain's CDR3 is CAWSVGGATEAFF. As DNA, the CDR3 is TGTGCCTGGAGTGTAGGGGGGGCCACTGAAGCTTTCTTT.